The clone carrying this T cell receptor beta chain has at least ten counts. Antigen: not known. Using its own MiXCR run on the 5' RACE reads, TCRdb lists one record per CDR3 protein. The repertoire has 40,000 or so distinct CDR3 sequences, roughly a tenth of them found once; the top ten carry under 20%. The data originate from a study of spatial heterogeneity in lung cancer. The study's findings and limits: Ubiquitous, expanded tumor-derived TCRs were more frequently observed in blood at resection than at follow-up.

In germline, CDR1 is SGHNT, CDR2 YENEEA. The CDR3 loop spans 13 amino acids. V lost 3 bases and J lost 4, with 9 bases in between. Time point: blood at routine non-recurrence follow-up after resection. Sequencing of whole RNA from tumor, nontumor lung or frozen PBMC involved no sorting. The chain links TRBV11-3 to TRBJ2-5; no reliable D call. The source material was PBMCs, sampled at follow-up. The sequence derives from a female donor with early-stage non-small cell lung cancer. The CDR3 DNA reads TGTGCCAGCAGCTTTCAGCAGTCAGAGACCCAGTACTTC. Encoded protein: CASSFQQSETQYF.